Below, 15 T cell receptor beta chains from the same sample are listed, as sequenced in a study of T cell repertoires in aging, cancer and after chemotherapy. Multiplex touch-down PCR with TRB-A/B primers amplified rearranged V-D-J TRB sequences. Using its own MiXCR run on the multiplex PCR reads, TCRdb lists one record per CDR3 protein. The repertoire holds about 6,000 distinct CDR3 sequences, with approximately 24% as singletons. Amplification of TCR beta used genomic DNA extracted from peripheral blood. Sequencing was performed on blood. The origin of the receptors is a human donor in good health.

By its share, this clonotype is medium-sized. The V call is TRBV10-1, the J call TRBJ2-2; tentative D call: TRBD2 (6 bases). This CDR3 has 14 amino acids. Germline V gene lookup returns CDR1 WNHNN and CDR2 SYGVQD (reference sequence). V lost 2 bases and J lost 3, with 7 bases in between. CDR3 DNA sequence: TGCGCCAGCAGTGAGACTAGCCACACCGGGGAGCTGTTTTTT. Translating it yields CASSETSHTGELFF.

This clonotype is judged medium-sized. This chain connects TRBV11-2 to TRBJ2-6; D unresolved. This CDR3 has 15 residues. Between the trimmed V and J ends, which lost 2 bases and 0 bases, there was a span of 5 bases. The V gene's germline CDR1 is SGHAT and CDR2 FQNNGV. The CDR3 nucleotides are TGTGCCAGCAGCTTACTTATCTCTGGGGCCAACGTCCTGACTTTC. This codes for CASSLLISGANVLTF.

By sample share, this clonotype is medium-sized. The chain combines TRBV6-1 with TRBJ2-2; TRBD1 agrees at 9 bases. Germline assignment: CDR1 MNHNS and CDR2 SASEGT. With 7 bases clipped from V and 6 bases from J, the junction kept 3 bases outside the gene matches. The CDR3 extends over 13 amino acids. This CDR3 is CASKWDRAGELFF. In nucleotides, the CDR3 is TGTGCCAGCAAATGGGACAGGGCCGGGGAGCTGTTTTTT.

This clonotype is deemed medium-sized (0.01 to 0.1%). The J gene is TRBJ1-5, the V gene TRBV20-1; unclear D gene. This CDR3 spans 16 amino acids. Germline V gives CDR1 DFQATT, CDR2 SNEGSKA (reference sequence). The V end was cut by 3 bases, the J end by 0 bases, with 15 bases between. This CDR3 reads CSASLEQPYSNQPQHF. The CDR3 nucleotides are TGCAGTGCTAGCCTAGAGCAGCCCTATAGCAATCAGCCCCAGCATTTT.

By share of the sample, this clonotype is medium-sized. The CDR3 loop reads CASSFSNEGAFF. The CDR3 nucleotides read TGTGCCAGCAGCTTCTCTAATGAAGGAGCTTTCTTT. V usage is TRBV7-2 and J usage is TRBJ1-1, with D uncertain. The CDR3 contains 12 residues. The ends were cut back, 3 bases at V and 10 bases at J, with 12 bases in the middle. Germline CDR1 SGHTA, CDR2 FQGNSA.

By share of the sample, this clonotype is medium-sized. The genes are TRBV7-9 and TRBJ1-4, with D perhaps TRBD1 (6 bases). The germline V gene has CDR1 SEHNR and CDR2 FQNEAQ (reference sequence). The V end lost 3 bases, the J end lost 7 bases, and 15 bases lay between the germline ends. This CDR3 contains 15 residues. This chain's CDR3 is CASSLGGQGFEKLFF. In DNA, the CDR3 is TGTGCCAGCAGCTTGGGGGGGCAGGGGTTTGAAAAACTGTTTTTT.

A note on this clonotype: The junction departs from germline at one end; a sequencing error may be responsible. The chain employs TRBV19 and TRBJ1-2; no clear D. The length of the CDR3 is 12 residues. Germline V gene lookup returns CDR1 LNHDA and CDR2 SQIVND (reference sequence). CDR3 DNA: TGCGCCATTACGCAGGTTAACTATGGCTACACCTTC. Its translation: CAITQVNYGYTF.

This clonotype counts as medium-sized (0.01 to 0.1%). The J gene is TRBJ2-5, the V gene TRBV7-3, with a weak D call TRBD2 (6 bases). Germline-derived CDR1 and CDR2 are SGHTA and FQGTGA. With 2 bases removed from V and 3 bases from J, the gap between germline ends came to 13 bases. The CDR3 contains 15 residues. The CDR3 DNA is TGTGCCAGCAGCTTAGGCCCAGCGGGCAAAGAGACCCAGTACTTC. This codes for CASSLGPAGKETQYF.

This clonotype is termed medium-sized (0.01 to 0.1%). The junction departs from germline at one end; a sequencing error may be responsible. The J gene is TRBJ2-4, the V gene TRBV6-1; D gene ambiguous. The CDR3 spans 12 residues. The V gene's germline CDR1 is MNHNS and CDR2 SASEGT. Here the CDR3 reads CASNEGWDIQYF. Written as DNA, the CDR3 is TGTGCCAGCAATGAAGGGTGGGACATTCAGTACTTC.

This clonotype rates as medium-sized. CDR3 coding DNA: TGTGCCAGTAGCCTGGGACAGGGGTACGAGCAGTACTTC. It translates to CASSLGQGYEQYF. The chain carries TRBV19 and TRBJ2-7, with 10 bases identical to TRBD1. Germline CDR1 is LNHDA and CDR2 is SQIVND (reference sequence). V shed 6 bases, J shed 4 bases, and the junction held 3 bases outside the gene matches. The CDR3 spans 13 residues.

This clonotype ranks as medium-sized. V usage is TRBV7-3 and J usage is TRBJ2-7; 11 bases align to TRBD2. The CDR3 extends over 16 amino acids. The V segment lost 1 base and the J segment 3 bases; nucleotides outside the gene matches: 5. Germline assignment: CDR1 SGHTA and CDR2 FQGTGA. The chain's CDR3 is CASSLKSTSGNYEQYV. CDR3 bases: TGTGCCAGCAGCTTAAAGTCGACTAGCGGGAACTACGAGCAGTACGTC.

By its share, this clonotype is medium-sized. The chain employs TRBV6-5 and TRBJ2-5; D is unresolved. Germline CDR1 is MNHEY and CDR2 is SVGAGI. V was trimmed by 0 bases and J by 4 bases, leaving 12 bases between them. The CDR3 consists of 15 residues. Written as DNA, the CDR3 is TGTGCCAGCAGTTACTCTTGGGCGGATCGAGAGACCCAGTACTTC. Translating gives CASSYSWADRETQYF.

The chain joins TRBV13 to TRBJ2-1, with 8 bases fitting TRBD2. The V and J ends lost 6 bases and 0 bases, in that order; junction bases with no gene match: 10. This CDR3 spans 17 amino acids. The germline CDR1 and CDR2 sequences are PRHDT and FYEKMQ (reference sequence). This chain's CDR3 is CASRPPLAGGSYNEQFF. CDR3 bases: TGTGCCAGCAGACCGCCCCTAGCGGGTGGCTCCTACAATGAGCAGTTCTTC. The full variable domain, in which reference TRBV13 and TRBJ2-1 provide the parts outside the CDR3, is AAGVIQSPRHLIKEKRETATLKCYPIPRHDTVYWYQQGPGQDPQFLISFYEKMQSDKGSIPDRFSAQQFSDYHSELNMSSLELGDSALYFCASRPPLAGGSYNEQFFGPGTRLTVL.

In its sample, this clonotype is medium-sized. The chain has TRBV12-3 or TRBV12-4 and TRBJ1-1, with TRBD1 identical over 9 bases. The CDR3 contains 14 residues. Trimming removed 6 bases from V and 10 bases from J; junction bases left unmatched: 12. The CDR3 DNA reads TGTGCCAGCAGCCAAGGGACAGGGAGGGGCGTAGCTTTCTTT. This codes for CASSQGTGRGVAFF.

By share, this clonotype counts as medium-sized. The gene calls are TRBV5-6 and TRBJ1-6, with 9 bases aligning to TRBD1. V shed 4 bases and J 10 bases; nucleotides not matched to a gene: 6. This CDR3 has 14 amino acids. Germline V gene lookup returns CDR1 SGHDT and CDR2 YYEEEE. The CDR3 is CASSPGTGQSPLHF. CDR3 nucleotides: TGTGCCAGCAGCCCGGGGACAGGGCAGTCACCCCTCCACTTT.